Following are 32 T cell receptor beta chains from one sample sequenced in a study of blood T cell repertoires in COVID-19. Repertoires were generated with immunoSEQ multiplex PCR, while TCRdb's copy carries only in-frame clones and drops some. This sample has some 110,000 clones, with around nine tenths found just once. Sequencing was done on a sample of peripheral blood. Source of these receptors: a man in his forties or fifties with acute or convalescent COVID-19.

The chain links TRBV29-1 to TRBJ2-7; TRBD1 agrees at 9 bases. CDR1 SQVTM and CDR2 ANQGSEA come from the germline V gene. V was pared by 1 base and J by 2 bases, with 6 bases of the junction left unmatched. This CDR3 comprises 15 residues. The CDR3 spells CSVEGGGTGTYEQYF. CDR3 bases: TGCAGCGTTGAAGGGGGGGGGACAGGGACCTACGAGCAGTACTTC.

The V gene is TRBV12-3 or TRBV12-4, the J gene TRBJ1-2; 11 bases line up with TRBD1. With V trimmed by 5 bases and J by 4 bases, 0 bases remained unmatched. CDR3 size: 13 residues. The CDR3 here is CASSGTGGYGYTF. CDR3 coding DNA: TGTGCCAGCAGTGGGACAGGGGGCTATGGCTACACCTTC.

The V and J genes are TRBV7-9 and TRBJ2-7; 8 positions agree with TRBD2. The J segment lost 3 bases and the V segment lost 0 bases, leaving 16 bases of the junction unmatched. The CDR3 sequence is 19 residues long. Looked up from germline, CDR1 is SEHNR and CDR2 is FQNEAQ (reference sequence). The CDR3, as DNA: TGTGCCAGCAGCTTAGCAATTTCAGTCAGAGCGGGGGCCCTCTACGAGCAGTACTTC. It encodes CASSLAISVRAGALYEQYF. Supplemented by reference TRBV7-9 and TRBJ2-7, the full variable domain reads DTGVSQNPRHKITKRGQNVTFRCDPISEHNRLYWYRQTLGQGPEFLTYFQNEAQLEKSRLLSDRFSAERPKGSFSTLEIQRTEQGDSAMYLCASSLAISVRAGALYEQYFGPGTRLTVT.

This sequence joins TRBV7-3 and TRBJ2-3; TRBD2 might be the D (6 bases). V lost 2 bases and J 1 base, leaving 16 bases between the germline ends. CDR3 length equals 17 residues. The germline CDR1 and CDR2 sequences are SGHTA and FQGTGA. CDR3: CASSLVGRGGGTDTQYF. The DNA for the CDR3 is TGTGCCAGCAGCTTAGTGGGGCGGGGAGGCGGCACAGATACGCAGTATTTT.

The chain recombines TRBV19 with TRBJ2-4, with 7 bases aligning to TRBD1. V gave up 4 bases and J gave up 0 bases; unmatched junction bases: 6. Germline CDR1 LNHDA, CDR2 SQIVND (reference sequence). The CDR3 contains 16 residues. CDR3 DNA sequence: TGTGCCAGTAGTACACTACAGGGGCGAGCCAAAAACATTCAGTACTTC. Translation: CASSTLQGRAKNIQYF.

In regard to this clone: The sample carries other DNA sequences with the same CDR3. The chain carries TRBV10-3 and TRBJ1-5; D possibly corresponds to TRBD1 (5 bases). The CDR3 consists of 12 residues. CDR1 and CDR2 from the germline V gene are ENHRY and SYGVKD. The germline V and J ends were trimmed by 7 bases and 3 bases, with 7 bases remaining between them. CDR3 nucleotide sequence: TGTGCCATCAAGACAGACAATCAGCCCCAGCATTTT. Its protein product is CAIKTDNQPQHF.

CDR3 residues: CASSLEGGSTDTQYF. The DNA for the CDR3 is TGCGCCAGCAGCTTGGAGGGGGGGAGCACAGATACGCAGTATTTT. The chain recombines TRBV5-1 with TRBJ2-3; perhaps TRBD2 as D (7 bases). The CDR3 has 15 amino acids. Looked up from germline, CDR1 is SGHRS and CDR2 is YFSETQ. Trimming cost V 0 bases and J 0 bases, with 8 bases left between them.

The chain recombines TRBV2 with TRBJ2-2; D might be TRBD1 (6 bases). Germline CDR1 SNHLY, CDR2 FYNNEI. V was trimmed by 10 bases and J by 0 bases, leaving 12 bases between them. This CDR3 has 14 amino acids. Written as DNA, the CDR3 is TGTGCCACCACGGACAGCGCGAACACCGGGGAGCTGTTTTTT. It encodes CATTDSANTGELFF.

The chain has TRBV7-9 and TRBJ1-6; 8 bases match TRBD1. CDR1 is SEHNR, CDR2 FQNEAQ, per germline (reference sequence). J lost 5 bases, V lost 0 bases, and 6 bases had no gene match. This CDR3 has 17 residues. The chain's CDR3 is CASSLARQGQDNSPLHF. Here the CDR3 DNA reads TGTGCCAGCAGCTTAGCTAGACAGGGACAGGATAATTCACCCCTCCACTTT. The full variable domain, its missing parts supplied by reference TRBV7-9 and TRBJ1-6, is DTGVSQNPRHKITKRGQNVTFRCDPISEHNRLYWYRQTLGQGPEFLTYFQNEAQLEKSRLLSDRFSAERPKGSFSTLEIQRTEQGDSAMYLCASSLARQGQDNSPLHFGNGTRLTVT.

The chain carries TRBV29-1 and TRBJ2-1; 7 bases map to TRBD1. Trimming cost V 4 bases and J 9 bases; bases outside gene matches: 15. The CDR3 runs 15 residues. The germline V gene encodes CDR1 SQVTM and CDR2 ANQGSEA. The CDR3 is CSVVPQLTGDSEQFF. The CDR3 DNA reads TGCAGCGTTGTGCCTCAATTAACAGGGGATAGTGAGCAGTTCTTC.

J is TRBJ2-7 and V is TRBV10-3; D may be TRBD1 (6 bases). The CDR3 consists of 15 residues. In germline, CDR1 is ENHRY, CDR2 SYGVKD. V shed 11 bases and J shed 5 bases, with 25 bases lying between them. The chain's CDR3 is CASRYDFGGLDEQYF. CDR3 DNA sequence: TGTGCCTCGCGTTATGACTTTGGGGGCCTTGACGAGCAGTACTTC.

The V call is TRBV5-4, the J call TRBJ2-5, with 8 bases identical to TRBD1. J lost 3 bases, V lost 5 bases, and 6 bases had no gene match. The CDR3 runs 14 residues. CDR1 SGHNT and CDR2 YYREEE come from the germline V gene (reference sequence). The CDR3 nucleotides are TGTGCCAGCAGATATGGACAGGGAGAAGAGACCCAGTACTTC. Amino acid sequence: CASRYGQGEETQYF.

This rearrangement joins TRBV18 to TRBJ2-7; 8 nucleotides agree with TRBD1. Losses at the gene ends were 1 base for V and 5 bases for J; bases not matched to a gene: 4. CDR1 and CDR2 from the germline V gene are KGHSH and LQKENI. The CDR3 sequence is 14 residues long. The CDR3 protein is CASSPLDRGDEQYF. In nucleotides, the CDR3 is TGTGCCAGCTCACCACTTGACAGGGGAGACGAGCAGTACTTC. Full variable domain (remainder filled in from reference TRBV18 and TRBJ2-7): NAGVMQNPRHLVRRRGQEARLRCSPMKGHSHVYWYRQLPEEGLKFMVYLQKENIIDESGMPKERFSAEFPKEGPSILRIQQVVRGDSAAYFCASSPLDRGDEQYFGPGTRLTVT.

The chain links TRBV27 to TRBJ2-3, with a tentative D call TRBD2 (5 bases). V was clipped by 2 bases and J by 2 bases, with 8 bases between them. CDR1 and CDR2 (germline): MNHEY, SMNVEV (reference sequence). The CDR3 runs 14 residues. The chain's CDR3 is CASSLRLSTDTQYF. DNA for the CDR3: TGTGCCAGCAGTTTACGACTATCCACAGATACGCAGTATTTT.

This chain's CDR3 is CASRSRDRGHTDTQYF. Written as DNA, the CDR3 is TGTGCCAGCAGATCTCGGGACAGGGGACACACAGATACGCAGTATTTT. The V gene is TRBV7-9, the J gene TRBJ2-3; 10 nucleotides align to TRBD1. Trimming took 6 bases from V and 2 from J; bases not matched to a gene: 8. Germline CDR1 and CDR2: SEHNR and FQNEAQ (reference sequence). The CDR3 runs 16 residues.

This rearrangement joins TRBV5-6 to TRBJ1-6; D possibly corresponds to TRBD1 (6 bases). The ends were cut back, 4 bases at V and 8 bases at J, with 7 bases in the middle. Germline V gene sequence: CDR1 SGHDT, CDR2 YYEEEE. This CDR3 is 12 amino acids long. CDR3 DNA: TGTGCCAGCAGCAGACAGGATTCACCCCTCCACTTT. Translating it yields CASSRQDSPLHF.

The genes are TRBV25-1 and TRBJ1-2; tentatively, D is TRBD1 (6 bases). CDR3 length equals 16 residues. V was pared by 1 base and J by 7 bases, with 19 bases between. Germline values: CDR1 MGHDK, CDR2 SYGVNS. This chain's CDR3 is CASSESLPGQPGGYTF. The CDR3 DNA sequence: TGTGCCAGCAGTGAATCTCTACCTGGACAGCCGGGTGGCTACACCTTC.

This rearrangement joins TRBV4-3 to TRBJ2-1; TRBD2 matches at 7 bases. Trimming at V came to 1 base and at J to 3 bases, leaving 3 bases not matched to a gene. This CDR3 comprises 15 residues. In germline, CDR1 is LGHNA, CDR2 YSLEER. Here the CDR3 reads CASSQGRGVYNEQFF. As DNA, the CDR3 is TGCGCCAGCAGCCAAGGCCGGGGGGTCTACAATGAGCAGTTCTTC.

The rearrangement uses TRBV5-1 and TRBJ1-5; the D gene is possibly TRBD1 (5 bases). The CDR3 loop spans 15 amino acids. Germline CDR1 SGHRS, CDR2 YFSETQ. The V end lost 4 bases, the J end lost 4 bases, and 15 bases lay between the germline ends. The CDR3 nucleotides read TGCGCCAGCAGCGGGGACGGGACTGCTAATCAGCCCCAGCATTTT. Protein sequence: CASSGDGTANQPQHF.

The gene calls are TRBV4-3 and TRBJ2-1; the D gene is possibly TRBD2 (6 bases). The CDR3 spans 16 residues. CDR1 and CDR2 (germline): LGHNA, YSLEER. Trimming removed 0 bases from V and 9 bases from J, with 18 bases in between. This CDR3 reads CASSQERAGGATEQFF. The CDR3 DNA follows: TGCGCCAGCAGCCAAGAACGGGCCGGGGGAGCTACTGAGCAGTTCTTC.

The chain is built from TRBV7-2 and TRBJ2-1; 8 positions match TRBD2. Germline lookup yields CDR1 SGHTA and CDR2 FQGNSA. V lost 1 base to trimming and J lost 6 bases; unmatched junction nucleotides: 5. The CDR3 consists of 15 residues. The CDR3 bases are TGTGCCAGCAGCTTAGTAGCGGGACAAGCCAATGAGCAGTTCTTC. This encodes CASSLVAGQANEQFF. The entire variable domain, with the rest obtained from reference TRBV7-2 and TRBJ2-1, is as follows: GAGVSQSPSNKVTEKGKDVELRCDPISGHTALYWYRQSLGQGLEFLIYFQGNSAPDKSGLPSDRFSAERTGGSVSTLTIQRTQQEDSAVYLCASSLVAGQANEQFFGPGTRLTVL.

The chain recombines TRBV5-1 with TRBJ1-3, with TRBD1 matching 7 bases. The CDR3 runs to 15 residues. The V segment lost 0 bases and the J segment 3 bases; nucleotides outside the gene matches: 3. Germline V CDR1 and CDR2: SGHRS, YFSETQ. CDR3 in amino acids: CASSLEGASGNTIYF. The CDR3 coding sequence is TGCGCCAGCAGCTTGGAGGGGGCCAGTGGAAACACCATATATTTT.

The chain joins TRBV6-5 to TRBJ1-2, with D perhaps matching TRBD1 (5 bases). The V end was cut by 7 bases, the J end by 0 bases, with 15 bases between. Germline CDR1 is MNHEY and CDR2 is SVGAGI. CDR3 length equals 15 residues. CDR3 protein: CASTYSAGTNYGYTF. In DNA form, the CDR3 reads TGTGCCAGCACCTACTCGGCAGGGACTAACTATGGCTACACCTTC.

This chain joins TRBV12-3 or TRBV12-4 and TRBJ2-7, with 10 bases aligning to TRBD1. The CDR3 has 13 residues. V shed 5 bases and J 5 bases; nucleotides not matched to a gene: 3. CDR3 protein: CASSPGTGDEQYF. In nucleotides, the CDR3 is TGTGCCAGCAGTCCTGGGACAGGGGACGAGCAGTACTTC.

The CDR3 DNA reads as TGTGCCAGCAGCAGACAGAGCCGGGGGGGCGGCTACACCTTC. It codes for CASSRQSRGGGYTF. V gene TRBV2 combines with J gene TRBJ1-2; possible D gene TRBD1, 6 bases. Germline V CDR1 and CDR2: SNHLY, FYNNEI. The CDR3 runs to 14 residues. V was cut by 6 bases and J by 8 bases, with 19 bases left in between.

The DNA for the CDR3 is TGTGCCAGCAGTGAAATTCACAGCTCTGGAAACACCATATATTTT. Protein: CASSEIHSSGNTIYF. The chain carries TRBV6-1 and TRBJ1-3; D not resolved. The CDR3 runs 15 residues. CDR1 and CDR2 (germline): MNHNS, SASEGT. Trimming removed 2 bases from V and 0 bases from J, with 8 bases in between.

The chain employs TRBV6-1 and TRBJ1-1, with 10 bases matching TRBD1. This CDR3 spans 15 amino acids. CDR1 MNHNS and CDR2 SASEGT come from the germline V gene. The ends lost 3 bases at V and 6 bases at J; junction bases unmatched: 7. The CDR3 loop is CASSDSGQGRSEAFF. For the CDR3, the DNA is TGTGCCAGCAGTGATTCGGGACAGGGGAGATCTGAAGCTTTCTTT.

This chain links TRBV19 with TRBJ2-1; 8 bases fit TRBD1. J gave up 7 bases and V 5 bases, and 10 bases lay outside the gene matches. Germline assignment: CDR1 LNHDA and CDR2 SQIVND (reference sequence). CDR3 length: 15 residues. CDR3 in amino acids: CASSAPAGGFNEQFF. In nucleotides, the CDR3 is TGTGCCAGTAGTGCCCCCGCAGGGGGCTTTAATGAGCAGTTCTTC.

The chain links TRBV30 to TRBJ2-7, with TRBD2 matching 9 bases. The trim removed 2 bases at V and 2 bases at J, leaving 4 bases unmatched. The CDR3 length is 14 residues. CDR1 and CDR2 (germline): GTSNPN, SVGIG (reference sequence). In DNA, the CDR3 is TGTGCCTGGAGTCTCGGCGGGGGGGCCTACGAGCAGTACTTC. It yields the protein CAWSLGGGAYEQYF.

This rearrangement joins TRBV5-4 to TRBJ2-7; no reliable D call. CDR3 size: 13 residues. Germline V gene data show CDR1 as SGHNT and CDR2 as YYREEE (reference sequence). V lost 4 bases and J lost 4, with 12 bases in between. CDR3 in amino acids: CASSIHSYYEQYF. The CDR3, as DNA: TGTGCCAGCAGCATTCACAGCTATTACGAGCAGTACTTC.

The chain uses TRBV3-1 (or the pseudogene TRBV3-2) and TRBJ2-2; 7 bases agree with TRBD2. The CDR3 contains 17 residues. Trimming took 1 base from V and 6 from J; bases not matched to a gene: 11. In germline, CDR1 is LGHDT, CDR2 YNNKEL (reference sequence). The CDR3 loop is CASSQGMGGRFAGELFF. The DNA for the CDR3 is TGTGCCAGCAGCCAAGGGATGGGCGGGAGATTCGCCGGGGAGCTGTTTTTT.

V gene TRBV6-5 combines with J gene TRBJ1-1; D remains ambiguous. Trimming removed 2 bases from V and 7 bases from J, with 11 bases in between. Germline V gene data show CDR1 as MNHEY and CDR2 as SVGAGI. The CDR3 loop spans 13 amino acids. The DNA of the CDR3 is TGTGCCAGCAGTTACCCGGAGGAGGTTGAAGCTTTCTTT. It codes for CASSYPEEVEAFF.